A selection of T cell receptor beta chains follows, all from one sample in a study of response to subunit inactivated influenza vaccine. TCRdb analysed the RT-PCR reads with MiXCR anew, one entry per CDR3 protein. The table lists 500,000 or so distinct CDR3 sequences, 15% to 20% of them singletons. Sample: CD4+ T cells sorted from PBMCs, taken roughly 24 months after vaccination. These receptors all stem from a man between 50 and 70 years old who received an inactivated influenza vaccine. CDR3s include the opening cysteine and the closing phenylalanine or tryptophan. Each record gives: clone size, J gene, V gene, D gene, CDR3 DNA, CDR3 protein. A D gene is named only where the DNA matches it firmly. The size entry is marked missing in some rows and otherwise reads once, few, many or a size class.

. TRBJ2-5 TRBV5-1 . TGCGCCAGCAGCTTAAGGAATGGGGGCCAAGAGACCCAGTACTTC CASSLRNGGQETQYF
few TRBJ2-5 TRBV15 . TGTGCCACCAGTCCGGGTCGGGGACAAAGGGCCCAGTACTTC CATSPGRGQRAQYF
few TRBJ2-2 TRBV5-1 . TGCGCCAGCAGGTCAGGGATGACTAACACCGGGGAGCTGTTTTTT CASRSGMTNTGELFF
. TRBJ1-6 TRBV20-1 . TGCAGTGCCACCCCCCCTGTTCGGCGGGATAATTCACCCCTCCACTTT CSATPPVRRDNSPLHF
many TRBJ2-7 TRBV7-9 . TGTGCCAGCAGCTTAGGGACAGAAGCCCTGAAATTC CASSLGTEALKF
. TRBJ1-2 TRBV5-1 TRBD1 TGCGCCAGCAGCGGAGGGACAGGAATCTATGGCTACACCTTC CASSGGTGIYGYTF
many TRBJ2-5 TRBV7-2 TRBD2 TGTGCCAGCAGCTCAGAGGGACTAGTGGGTACCCAGTACTTC CASSSEGLVGTQYF
few TRBJ2-1 TRBV7-2 . TGTGCCAGCAGCTATGACTGGTCCTACAATGAGCAGTTCTTC CASSYDWSYNEQFF
few TRBJ1-2 TRBV5-4 TRBD1 TGTGCCAGCAGCTCGAAAACAGGGGAAAACTATGGCTACACCTTC CASSSKTGENYGYTF
few TRBJ2-7 TRBV25-1 . TGTGCCAGCGCCCGAGGGGTGGGCGAGCAGTACTTC CASARGVGEQYF
few TRBJ2-7 TRBV27 TRBD1 TGTGCCAGCAGTTTAACAGTGGGGAGACAGGGATTGGGCTTC CASSLTVGRQGLGF
many TRBJ2-1 TRBV6-2/TRBV6-3 TRBD1 TGTGCCAGCAGTTCCGACAGGGGATCCTACAATGAGCAGTTCTTC CASSSDRGSYNEQFF
. TRBJ2-7 TRBV30 . TGTGCCTGGAGTCGTGGCTACGAGCAGTACTTC CAWSRGYEQYF
few TRBJ2-7 TRBV12-3/TRBV12-4 . TGTGCCAGCACCGAACGGGGGAACGAGCAGTACTTC CASTERGNEQYF
. TRBJ2-2 TRBV10-3 . TGTGCCATCAGTGAGAAATCGGACACCGGGGAGCTGTTTTTT CAISEKSDTGELFF
. TRBJ1-2 TRBV7-9 . TGTGCCAGCAGCTTTGGGGAGTCTAACTATGGCTACACCTTC CASSFGESNYGYTF
few TRBJ1-6 TRBV2 TRBD1 TGTGCCAGCAGTGTGAACAGGGGGCTGGGATCCTATAATTCACCCCTCCACTTT CASSVNRGLGSYNSPLHF
few TRBJ2-2 TRBV4-3 . TGCGCCAGCAGCCAAGATATCAGCGGACCTAACACCGGGGAGCTGTTTTTT CASSQDISGPNTGELFF
few TRBJ1-2 TRBV28 . TGTGCCAGCAGTTTTAGACAGTATGGCTACACCTTC CASSFRQYGYTF
. TRBJ2-7 TRBV7-2 . TGTGCCAGCAGCCGGCGACAGGACTCCTACGAGCAGTACTTC CASSRRQDSYEQYF
. TRBJ1-2 TRBV20-1 TRBD1 TGCAGTGCCCCCGACAGGGGCTGGGGCTACACCTTC CSAPDRGWGYTF
few TRBJ1-1 TRBV12-3/TRBV12-4 . TGTGCCAGCAGTTCCTACACGAGAACTGAAGCTTTCTTT CASSSYTRTEAFF
. TRBJ2-7 TRBV15 TRBD2 TGTGCCACCAGCAGAGATGGTAGCGGGAGTAACGAGCAGTACTTC CATSRDGSGSNEQYF
few TRBJ2-6 TRBV6-2/TRBV6-3 . TGTGCCAGCAAGGCTTTTTCCTCTGGGGCCAACGTCCTGACTTTC CASKAFSSGANVLTF
few TRBJ2-7 TRBV29-1 . TGCAGCGTTGGGGAGTTGGACGAGCAGTACTTC CSVGELDEQYF
few TRBJ2-2 TRBV29-1 TRBD1 TGCAGCGCGAAACGGGACAGGGAAATCACCGGGGAGCTGTTTTTT CSAKRDREITGELFF
. TRBJ1-1 TRBV7-9 . TGTGCCAGCAGCCCCAGAGGCTATCGGGACACTGAAGCTTTCTTT CASSPRGYRDTEAFF
. TRBJ2-7 TRBV7-2 TRBD1 TGTGCCAGCAGCTTCCCCGGGACAGGGGTCGAGCAGTACTTC CASSFPGTGVEQYF
few TRBJ1-6 TRBV10-2 . TGCGCCAGCAGGGATGACGGAGGCTCCTATAATTCACCCCTCCACTTT CASRDDGGSYNSPLHF
few TRBJ2-5 TRBV30 . TGTGCCTGGAAGGCCCGGAGTTGGGAGACCCAGTACTTC CAWKARSWETQYF
once TRBJ2-5 TRBV6-6 . TGTGCCAGCCTAAGGGACGGTCAAGAGACCCAGTACTTC CASLRDGQETQYF
few TRBJ2-2 TRBV10-3 . TGTGCCATCAGTGAGTCGATCGGGAACCTGAACACCGGGGAGCTGTTTTTT CAISESIGNLNTGELFF
. TRBJ1-5 TRBV20-1 TRBD1 TGCAGTGCTAGAGCCGCACAGGGGCACCAGCCCCAGCATTTT CSARAAQGHQPQHF
. TRBJ2-7 TRBV9 . TGTGCCAGCAGCATAGGGTTAGGGAACTACGAGCAGTACTTC CASSIGLGNYEQYF
. TRBJ2-7 TRBV20-1 . TGCAGTGCTAGAAACCCCACCTACGAGCAGTACTTC CSARNPTYEQYF
few TRBJ2-3 TRBV29-1 . TGCAGCGTTGAGGTCGGTCCCTATCTTAGCACAGATACGCAGTATTTT CSVEVGPYLSTDTQYF
few TRBJ2-3 TRBV6-5 TRBD2 TGTGCCAGCAGTTACCGGGGGGACACAGATACGCAGTATTTT CASSYRGDTDTQYF
many TRBJ2-7 TRBV3-1 . TGTGCCAGCAGCCAAGTAGGAAGTCGCTACGAGCAGTACTTC CASSQVGSRYEQYF
. TRBJ1-3 TRBV12-3/TRBV12-4 . TGTGCCAGCACTGACAACGGAAACACCATATATTTT CASTDNGNTIYF
. TRBJ2-3 TRBV24-1 TRBD2 TGTGCCACCAGCGGGAGGACGAACACAGATACGCAGTATTTT CATSGRTNTDTQYF
. TRBJ2-1 TRBV4-3 . TGCGCCAGCAGCCAGGGGGCCGGACGGGTCTGGGATGAGCAGTTCTTC CASSQGAGRVWDEQFF
few TRBJ2-1 TRBV7-8 . TGTGCCAGCAGCTTAATTCTCCCTACGGGCAATGAGCAGTTCTTC CASSLILPTGNEQFF
. TRBJ1-5 TRBV28 . TGTGCCAGCAGTTTGGAATCGACAGGTTATAGCAATCAGCCCCAGCATTTT CASSLESTGYSNQPQHF
few TRBJ2-1 TRBV10-3 TRBD2 TGTGCCATCAGCCCAGCCCGTCTTCTAGCGGGGGGTGACGAGCAGTTCTTC CAISPARLLAGGDEQFF
few TRBJ2-5 TRBV3-1 TRBD2 TGTGCCAGCAGCCAGGGGACTACAAACCAAGAGACCCAGTACTTC CASSQGTTNQETQYF
. TRBJ1-2 TRBV7-2 TRBD1 TGTGCCAGCAGCTTAGACGACAGGGTGGGCGGCTACACCTTC CASSLDDRVGGYTF
few TRBJ2-7 TRBV12-3/TRBV12-4 . TGTGCCAGCAGTTTAAACAGGGAGACCTACGAGCAGTACTTC CASSLNRETYEQYF
few TRBJ2-3 TRBV29-1 . TGCAGCGTAATCGGGATGCCCACAGATACGCAGTATTTT CSVIGMPTDTQYF
. TRBJ2-3 TRBV10-2 TRBD2 TGCGCCAGCAGTGAGTCGAAGGGTAGCGGGGGGGCAGATACGCAGTATTTT CASSESKGSGGADTQYF
many TRBJ2-1 TRBV20-1 TRBD2 TGCAGTGCTAGACAACTAGCGGGAGGCCCAAAGAGTGAGCAGTTCTTC CSARQLAGGPKSEQFF
many TRBJ2-1 TRBV10-3 . TGTGCCATCAGTGAGTCGAGACGGGGAAACAATGAGCAGTTCTTC CAISESRRGNNEQFF
few TRBJ2-1 TRBV3-1 . TGTGCCAGCAGCGAATCCGGGACATACAATGAGCAGTTCTTC CASSESGTYNEQFF
. TRBJ1-1 TRBV29-1 . TGCAGCGTTGCTTCTCGGGTCATCCCTGGGAAGAACACTGGAGCTTTCTTT CSVASRVIPGKNTGAFF